The present TCR beta chain was sequenced within a study of T cell responses to AZD1222 COVID-19 vaccine. Findings of the study overall: Without day 14 samples, only post-peak T cell repertoires were studied. Targeting of unmutated variant regions was reportedly seen in nearly half of spike-specific TCRs. Donors were mostly white British, more females; clonal diversity possibly underestimated.

CDR3 length: 12 amino acids. Germline V gene lookup returns CDR1 LNHDA and CDR2 SQIVND (reference sequence). Trimming stripped 9 bases from V and 8 bases from J, with 16 bases between. Profiled with immunoSEQ multiplex PCR; TCRdb holds only in-frame clones, not every one. Of roughly 120,000 clones in the sample, 90% to 95% were seen once. As regards this clone: Its specificity is not known.

This clonotype was sampled from an adult in good health. Material: peripheral blood, obtained on day 0 of AZD1222 vaccination. The J gene is TRBJ1-1, the V gene TRBV19, with D tentatively TRBD1 (6 bases). The CDR3 DNA is TGTGCCAGCAAGGACAGCCTGTCGGAAGCTTTCTTT. It is translated as CASKDSLSEAFF.